A selection of T cell receptor beta chains follows, all from one sample in a study of cytomegalovirus exposure and HLA in healthy donors. The data were produced by immunoSEQ multiplex PCR, yet TCRdb's version contains in-frame clones alone and is incomplete. In the table there are just over 150,000 clones, about 88% of which are singletons. The sequenced material came from PBMCs. These receptors were obtained from a man aged 18 to 29 in good health and CMV-seropositive. The CDR3 runs from the conserved cysteine through the conserved F or W. Each record gives: V gene, CDR3 protein.

V gene: TRBV30
CDR3 protein: CAFRTGSYEQYF

V gene: TRBV7-6
CDR3 protein: CASSLGTRDTGLQSNTQYF

V gene: TRBV29-1
CDR3 protein: CSVGTSGGLSGTGELFF

V gene: TRBV7-2
CDR3 protein: CASSLAVANYGYTF

V gene: TRBV7-2
CDR3 protein: CASSSAGTGSPLHF

V gene: TRBV7-2
CDR3 protein: CASSFGDTNEQFF

V gene: TRBV7-3
CDR3 protein: CASSLRGSGWNEQFF

V gene: TRBV11-2
CDR3 protein: CASSSGGLQETQYF

V gene: TRBV7-2
CDR3 protein: CASSLGKRGVSNTGELFF

V gene: TRBV5-1
CDR3 protein: CASSLGQGGEKLFF

V gene: TRBV5-4
CDR3 protein: CASSLDSGGAGETQYF

V gene: TRBV19
CDR3 protein: CASSIKLEAFF

V gene: TRBV7-6
CDR3 protein: CASSSKTGTTQYF

V gene: TRBV5-6
CDR3 protein: CASSSLAGGPDEQFF

V gene: TRBV9
CDR3 protein: CASSSDRNSPLHF

V gene: TRBV6-5
CDR3 protein: CASRPQGGREKLFF

V gene: TRBV10-3
CDR3 protein: CAITGFRDTGELFF

V gene: TRBV5-1
CDR3 protein: CASSAGFYEQYF

V gene: TRBV5-4
CDR3 protein: CASSSSGDTEAFF

V gene: TRBV7-2
CDR3 protein: CASSPSGGTDTQYF

V gene: TRBV6-4
CDR3 protein: CASSDVGGGDTQYF

V gene: TRBV9
CDR3 protein: CASSVGGGSSYNEQFF

V gene: TRBV11-3
CDR3 protein: CASFGAFF

V gene: TRBV6-6
CDR3 protein: CASSYSPGSGNTIYF

V gene: TRBV4-3
CDR3 protein: CASSQVGRGLSKTTDTQYF

V gene: TRBV18
CDR3 protein: CASSPLWGGAEAFF

V gene: TRBV30
CDR3 protein: CAWSRTGGTDTQYF

V gene: TRBV18
CDR3 protein: CASSPYTDTQYF

V gene: TRBV7-9
CDR3 protein: CASSSDSLNQPQHF

V gene: TRBV5-4
CDR3 protein: CASSSDITGAYEQYF

V gene: TRBV4-3
CDR3 protein: CASSQDLRERLPGGYTF

V gene: TRBV30
CDR3 protein: CAWSASWSATNEKLFF

V gene: TRBV7-3
CDR3 protein: CASSVTQGYEQFF

V gene: TRBV7-3
CDR3 protein: CASSITGAPYEQYF

V gene: TRBV5-1
CDR3 protein: CASSLGGTGREQYF

V gene: TRBV19
CDR3 protein: CASSIGGGSATGELFF

V gene: TRBV2
CDR3 protein: CASSKLAAGTDTQYF

V gene: TRBV4-3
CDR3 protein: CASSQDTSGADTQYF

V gene: TRBV6-6
CDR3 protein: CASSSNTGKSVYGYTF

V gene: TRBV4-3
CDR3 protein: CASSQDAGVGNTEAFF

V gene: TRBV5-1
CDR3 protein: CASSPDGLAWADTQYF

V gene: TRBV13
CDR3 protein: CASSLRRQGGSYEQYF

V gene: TRBV7-2
CDR3 protein: CASTPRGGAESSEQYF

V gene: TRBV4-1
CDR3 protein: CASSQGTSGQETQYF

V gene: TRBV11-2
CDR3 protein: CASSPAGAYTDTQYF

V gene: TRBV9
CDR3 protein: CATGPGYNSPLHF

V gene: TRBV6-5
CDR3 protein: CASSSLGGASNTEAFF

V gene: TRBV4-3
CDR3 protein: CASSLTPGSTNYGYTF

V gene: TRBV7-9
CDR3 protein: CASSLPQRGVHEQYF

V gene: TRBV21-1
CDR3 protein: CASSRPGIGSQPQHF

V gene: TRBV7-6
CDR3 protein: CASSQGSSYNSPLHF

V gene: TRBV19
CDR3 protein: CASSIAGAEAFF

V gene: TRBV19
CDR3 protein: CAAQAGQGRGYTF

V gene: TRBV5-1
CDR3 protein: CASSLDGTGNDEQFF

V gene: TRBV5-6
CDR3 protein: CASSGTGQGYLETQYF

V gene: TRBV7-9
CDR3 protein: CSSSLNRVVNSPLHF

V gene: TRBV27
CDR3 protein: CASSFNRALGSPLHF

V gene: TRBV6-4
CDR3 protein: CASSRTGHSTDTQYF

V gene: TRBV6-5
CDR3 protein: CASYGGGEQYF